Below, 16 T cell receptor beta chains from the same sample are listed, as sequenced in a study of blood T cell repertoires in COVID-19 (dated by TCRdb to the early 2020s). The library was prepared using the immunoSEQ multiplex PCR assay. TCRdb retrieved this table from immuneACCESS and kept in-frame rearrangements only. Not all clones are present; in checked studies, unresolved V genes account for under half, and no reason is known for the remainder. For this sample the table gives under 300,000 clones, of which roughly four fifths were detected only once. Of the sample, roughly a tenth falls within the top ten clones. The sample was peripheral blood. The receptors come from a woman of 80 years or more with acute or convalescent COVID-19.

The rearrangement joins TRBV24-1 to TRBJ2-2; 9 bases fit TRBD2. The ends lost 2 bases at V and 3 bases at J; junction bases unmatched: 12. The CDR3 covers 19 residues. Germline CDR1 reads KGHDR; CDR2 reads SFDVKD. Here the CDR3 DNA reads TGTGCCACCAGTGATTCGTGGTCACCGGGACTAGCCGACACCGGGGAGCTGTTTTTT. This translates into CATSDSWSPGLADTGELFF.

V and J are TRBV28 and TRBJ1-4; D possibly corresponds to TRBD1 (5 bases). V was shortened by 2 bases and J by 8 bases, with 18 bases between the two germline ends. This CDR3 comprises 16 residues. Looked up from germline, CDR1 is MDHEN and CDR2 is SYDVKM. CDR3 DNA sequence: TGTGCCAGCAGTTTAGGGGGACTGACGCGTGGGGAAAAACTGTTTTTT. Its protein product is CASSLGGLTRGEKLFF.

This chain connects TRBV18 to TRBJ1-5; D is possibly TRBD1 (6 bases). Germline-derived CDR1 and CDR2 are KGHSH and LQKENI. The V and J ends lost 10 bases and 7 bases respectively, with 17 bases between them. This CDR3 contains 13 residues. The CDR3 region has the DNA TGTGCCACCGCCGGGGGGGCAGAACAGCCCCAGCATTTT. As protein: CATAGGAEQPQHF.

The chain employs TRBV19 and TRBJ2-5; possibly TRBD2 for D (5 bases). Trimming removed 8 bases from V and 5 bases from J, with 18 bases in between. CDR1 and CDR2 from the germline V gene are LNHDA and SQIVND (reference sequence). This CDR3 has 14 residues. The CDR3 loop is CASRAPGPGETQYF. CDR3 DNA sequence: TGTGCCAGTCGAGCTCCTGGTCCGGGGGAGACCCAGTACTTC.

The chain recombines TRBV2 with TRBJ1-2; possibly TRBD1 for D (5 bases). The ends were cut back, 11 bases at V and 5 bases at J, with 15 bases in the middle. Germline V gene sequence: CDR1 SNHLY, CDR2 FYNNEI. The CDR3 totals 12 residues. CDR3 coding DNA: TGTGCCTCCGGCGCGGGGGGGTATGGCTACACCTTC. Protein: CASGAGGYGYTF.

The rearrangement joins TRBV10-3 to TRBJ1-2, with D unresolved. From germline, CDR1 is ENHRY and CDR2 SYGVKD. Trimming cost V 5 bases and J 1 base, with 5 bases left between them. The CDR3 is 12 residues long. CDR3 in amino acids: CAISSINYGYTF. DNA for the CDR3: TGTGCCATCAGTAGCATTAACTATGGCTACACCTTC.

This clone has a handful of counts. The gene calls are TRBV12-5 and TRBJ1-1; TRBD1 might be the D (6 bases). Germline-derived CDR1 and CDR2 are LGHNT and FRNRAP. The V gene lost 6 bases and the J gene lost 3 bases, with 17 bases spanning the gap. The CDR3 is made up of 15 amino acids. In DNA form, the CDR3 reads TGTGCTAGTGGCTGGGGCGACAGGCCCTACACTGAAGCTTTCTTT. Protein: CASGWGDRPYTEAFF.

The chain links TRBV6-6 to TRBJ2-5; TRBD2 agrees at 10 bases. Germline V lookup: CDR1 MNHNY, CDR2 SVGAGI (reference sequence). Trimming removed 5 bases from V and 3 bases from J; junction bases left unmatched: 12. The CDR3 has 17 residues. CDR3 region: CASSPSGSGGPKETQYF. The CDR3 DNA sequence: TGTGCCAGCAGTCCCTCGGGTAGCGGGGGGCCAAAAGAGACCCAGTACTTC.

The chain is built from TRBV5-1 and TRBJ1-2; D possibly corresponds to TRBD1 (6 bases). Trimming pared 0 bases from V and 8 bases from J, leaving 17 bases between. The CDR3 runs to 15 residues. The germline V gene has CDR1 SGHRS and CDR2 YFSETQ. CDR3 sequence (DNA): TGCGCCAGCAGCTTGGCCGGGGAGACAGGAGGCGGCTACACCTTC. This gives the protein CASSLAGETGGGYTF.

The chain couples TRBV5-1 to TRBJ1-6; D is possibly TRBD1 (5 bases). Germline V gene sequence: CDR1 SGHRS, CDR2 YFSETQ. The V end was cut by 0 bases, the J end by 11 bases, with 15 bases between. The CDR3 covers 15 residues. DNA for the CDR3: TGCGCCAGCAGCTTGGCCGGGGGGAAGGAAACACCCCTCCACTTT. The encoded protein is CASSLAGGKETPLHF.

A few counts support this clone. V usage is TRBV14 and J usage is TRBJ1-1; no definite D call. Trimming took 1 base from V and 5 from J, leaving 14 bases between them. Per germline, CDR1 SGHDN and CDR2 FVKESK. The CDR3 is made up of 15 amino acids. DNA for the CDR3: TGTGCCAGCAGCCAAGCGAGAGGGATTGGGACTGAAGCTTTCTTT. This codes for CASSQARGIGTEAFF.

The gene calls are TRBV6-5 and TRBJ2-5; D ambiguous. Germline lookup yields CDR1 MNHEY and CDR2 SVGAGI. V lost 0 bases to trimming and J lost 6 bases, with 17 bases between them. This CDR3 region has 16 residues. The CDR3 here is CASSYSSTPQPQTQYF. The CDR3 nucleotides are TGTGCCAGCAGTTACTCGAGTACCCCCCAACCTCAGACCCAGTACTTC.

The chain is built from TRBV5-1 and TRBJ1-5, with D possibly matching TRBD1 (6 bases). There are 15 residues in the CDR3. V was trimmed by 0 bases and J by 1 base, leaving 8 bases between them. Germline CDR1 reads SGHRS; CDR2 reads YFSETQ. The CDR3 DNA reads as TGCGCCAGCAGCTTGGATGGGACAAGCAATCAGCCCCAGCATTTT. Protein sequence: CASSLDGTSNQPQHF.

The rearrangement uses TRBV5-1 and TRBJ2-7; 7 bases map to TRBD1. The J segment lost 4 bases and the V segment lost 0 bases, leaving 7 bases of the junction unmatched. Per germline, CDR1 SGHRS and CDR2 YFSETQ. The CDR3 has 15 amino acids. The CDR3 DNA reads TGCGCCAGCAGCTTGGCCGGGACAGCTGAGTACGAGCAGTACTTC. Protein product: CASSLAGTAEYEQYF.

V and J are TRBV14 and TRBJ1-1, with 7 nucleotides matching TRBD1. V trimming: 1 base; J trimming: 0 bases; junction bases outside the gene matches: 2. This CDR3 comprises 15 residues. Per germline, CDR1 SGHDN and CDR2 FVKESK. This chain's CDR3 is CASSQGRGLNTEAFF. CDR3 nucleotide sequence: TGTGCCAGCAGCCAAGGGAGGGGGCTGAACACTGAAGCTTTCTTT. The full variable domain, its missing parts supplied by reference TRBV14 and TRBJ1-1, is EAGVTQFPSHSVIEKGQTVTLRCDPISGHDNLYWYRRVMGKEIKFLLHFVKESKQDESGMPNNRFLAERTGGTYSTLKVQPAELEDSGVYFCASSQGRGLNTEAFFGQGTRLTVV.

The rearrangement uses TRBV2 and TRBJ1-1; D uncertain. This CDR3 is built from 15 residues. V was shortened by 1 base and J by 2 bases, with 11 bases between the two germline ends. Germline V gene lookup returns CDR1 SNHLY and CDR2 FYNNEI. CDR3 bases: TGTGCCAGCAGTGAAGACCTGACAAGAAACACTGAAGCTTTCTTT. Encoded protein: CASSEDLTRNTEAFF. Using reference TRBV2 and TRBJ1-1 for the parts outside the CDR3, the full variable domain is EPEVTQTPSHQVTQMGQEVILRCVPISNHLYFYWYRQILGQKVEFLVSFYNNEISEKSEIFDDQFSVERPDGSNFTLKIRSTKLEDSAMYFCASSEDLTRNTEAFFGQGTRLTVV.